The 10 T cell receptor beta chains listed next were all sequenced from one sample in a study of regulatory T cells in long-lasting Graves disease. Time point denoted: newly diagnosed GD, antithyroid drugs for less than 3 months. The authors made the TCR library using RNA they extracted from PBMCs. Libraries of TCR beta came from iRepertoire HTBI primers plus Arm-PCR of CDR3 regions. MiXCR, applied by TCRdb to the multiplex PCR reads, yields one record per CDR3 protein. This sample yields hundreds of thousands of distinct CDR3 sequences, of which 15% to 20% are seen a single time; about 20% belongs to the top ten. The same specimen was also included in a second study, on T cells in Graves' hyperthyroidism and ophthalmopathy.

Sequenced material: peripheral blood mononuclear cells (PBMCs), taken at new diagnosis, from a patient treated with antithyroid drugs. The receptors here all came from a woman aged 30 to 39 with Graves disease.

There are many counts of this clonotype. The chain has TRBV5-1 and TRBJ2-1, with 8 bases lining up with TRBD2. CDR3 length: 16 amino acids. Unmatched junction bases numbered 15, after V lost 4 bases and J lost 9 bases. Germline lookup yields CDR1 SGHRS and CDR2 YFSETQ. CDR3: CASSLPASGSKGEQFF. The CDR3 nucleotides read TGCGCCAGCAGCCTCCCCGCAAGCGGGAGTAAGGGTGAGCAGTTCTTC.

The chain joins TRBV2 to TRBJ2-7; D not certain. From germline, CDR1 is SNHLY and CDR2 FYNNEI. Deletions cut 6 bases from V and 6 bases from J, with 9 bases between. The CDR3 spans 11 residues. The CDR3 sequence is CASSPFFEQYF. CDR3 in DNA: TGTGCCAGCAGCCCTTTCTTCGAGCAGTACTTC.

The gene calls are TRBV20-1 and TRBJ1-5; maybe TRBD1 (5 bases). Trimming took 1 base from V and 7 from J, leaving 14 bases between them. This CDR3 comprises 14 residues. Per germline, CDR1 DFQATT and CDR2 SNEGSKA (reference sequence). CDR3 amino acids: CSARVGGERQPQHF. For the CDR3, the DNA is TGCAGTGCTAGAGTGGGGGGGGAGCGACAGCCCCAGCATTTT.

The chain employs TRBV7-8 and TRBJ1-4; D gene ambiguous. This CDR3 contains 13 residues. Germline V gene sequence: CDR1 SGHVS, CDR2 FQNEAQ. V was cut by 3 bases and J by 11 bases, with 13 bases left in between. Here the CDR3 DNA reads TGTGCCAGCAGCTTGGGAACCCAACGGAAACTGTTTTTT. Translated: CASSLGTQRKLFF. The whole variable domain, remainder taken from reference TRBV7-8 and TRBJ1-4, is GAGVSQSPRYKVAKRGQDVALRCDPISGHVSLFWYQQALGQGPEFLTYFQNEAQLDKSGLPSDRFFAERPEGSVSTLKIQRTQQEDSAVYLCASSLGTQRKLFFGSGTQLSVL.

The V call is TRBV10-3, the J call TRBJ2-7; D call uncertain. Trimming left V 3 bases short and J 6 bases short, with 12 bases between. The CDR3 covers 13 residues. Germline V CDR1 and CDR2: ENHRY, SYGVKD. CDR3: CAISDFLGLEQYF. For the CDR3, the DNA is TGTGCCATCAGTGACTTCTTAGGTCTCGAGCAGTACTTC.

DNA of the CDR3: TGCAGTACCGCGTACCACGACAATGAGCAGTTCTTC. Protein: CSTAYHDNEQFF. The chain combines TRBV20-1 with TRBJ2-1, with no clear D. V lost 8 bases, J lost 5 bases, and 13 bases lay in between. This CDR3 comprises 12 residues. The germline gives CDR1 DFQATT, CDR2 SNEGSKA (reference sequence).

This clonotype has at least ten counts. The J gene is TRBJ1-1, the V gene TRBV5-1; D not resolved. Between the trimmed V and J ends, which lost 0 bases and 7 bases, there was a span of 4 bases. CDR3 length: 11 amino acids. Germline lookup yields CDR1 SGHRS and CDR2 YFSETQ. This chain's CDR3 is CASSLEGEAFF. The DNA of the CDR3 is TGCGCCAGCAGCTTGGAGGGTGAAGCTTTCTTT.

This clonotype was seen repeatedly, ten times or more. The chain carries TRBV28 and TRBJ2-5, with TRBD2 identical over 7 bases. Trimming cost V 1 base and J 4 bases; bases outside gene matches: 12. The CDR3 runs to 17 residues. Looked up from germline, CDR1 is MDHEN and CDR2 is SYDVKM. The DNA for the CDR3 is TGTGCCAGCAGTTTATTGGGACTCGCCGGGGGGAGAGAGACCCAGTACTTC. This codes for CASSLLGLAGGRETQYF.

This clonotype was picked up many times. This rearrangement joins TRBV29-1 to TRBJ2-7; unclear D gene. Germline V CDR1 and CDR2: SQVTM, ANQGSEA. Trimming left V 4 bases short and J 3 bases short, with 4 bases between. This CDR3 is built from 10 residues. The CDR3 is CSVADYEQYF. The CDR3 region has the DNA TGCAGCGTTGCGGACTACGAGCAGTACTTC.

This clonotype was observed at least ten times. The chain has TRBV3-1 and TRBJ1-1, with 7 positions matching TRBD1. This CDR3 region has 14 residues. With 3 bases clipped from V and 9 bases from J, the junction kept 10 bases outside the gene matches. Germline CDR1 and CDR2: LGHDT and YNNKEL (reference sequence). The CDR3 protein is CASSQPEGAEKAFF. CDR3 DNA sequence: TGTGCCAGCAGCCAGCCTGAGGGGGCTGAAAAAGCTTTCTTT. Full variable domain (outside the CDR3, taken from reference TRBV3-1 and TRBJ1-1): DTAVSQTPKYLVTQMGNDKSIKCEQNLGHDTMYWYKQDSKKFLKIMFSYNNKELIINETVPNRFSPKSPDKAHLNLHINSLELGDSAVYFCASSQPEGAEKAFFGQGTRLTVV.